What follows is one TCR beta chain and its context. These data originate in a study of memory CD4+ T cells and cytomegalovirus serostatus. The CDR3 covers 16 residues. Trimming took 6 bases from V and 6 from J; bases not matched to a gene: 14. CDR1 and CDR2 from the germline V gene are MNHEY and SMNVEV (reference sequence). Profiled with immunoSEQ multiplex PCR; TCRdb holds only in-frame clones, not every one. The sample contains some 95,000 clones, about four fifths of which appear only once. The sort gate was single viable CD3+CD4+CD8-CD45RO+ cells for memory CD4+ T cells. The chain is built from TRBV27 and TRBJ2-7; 10 positions agree with TRBD1. The source is an adult in good health and CMV-seropositive. The sample comprised memory CD4+ T cells from blood. CDR3 sequence: CASRGPGQGFFGEQYF. Written as DNA, the CDR3 is TGTGCCAGCAGAGGACCGGGACAGGGGTTTTTTGGCGAGCAGTACTTC.